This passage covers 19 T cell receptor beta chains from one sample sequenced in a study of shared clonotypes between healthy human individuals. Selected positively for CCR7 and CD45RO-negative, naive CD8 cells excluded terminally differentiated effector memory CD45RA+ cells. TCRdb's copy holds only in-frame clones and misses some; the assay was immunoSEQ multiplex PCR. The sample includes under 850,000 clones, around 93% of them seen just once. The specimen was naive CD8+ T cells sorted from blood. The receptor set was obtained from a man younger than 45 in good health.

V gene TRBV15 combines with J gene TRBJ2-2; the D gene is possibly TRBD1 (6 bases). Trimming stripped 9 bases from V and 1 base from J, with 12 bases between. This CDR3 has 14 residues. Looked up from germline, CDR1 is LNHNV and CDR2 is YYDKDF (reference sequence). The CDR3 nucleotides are TGTGCCACGAACCCCAGGGGGAACACCGGGGAGCTGTTTTTT. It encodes CATNPRGNTGELFF.

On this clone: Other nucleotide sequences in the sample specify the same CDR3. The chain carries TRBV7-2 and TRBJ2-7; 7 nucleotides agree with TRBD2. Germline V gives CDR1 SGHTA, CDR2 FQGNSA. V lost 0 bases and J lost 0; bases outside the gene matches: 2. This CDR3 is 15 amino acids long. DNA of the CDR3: TGTGCCAGCAGCTTAGCGGGAGGGCCCTCCTACGAGCAGTACTTC. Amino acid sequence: CASSLAGGPSYEQYF.

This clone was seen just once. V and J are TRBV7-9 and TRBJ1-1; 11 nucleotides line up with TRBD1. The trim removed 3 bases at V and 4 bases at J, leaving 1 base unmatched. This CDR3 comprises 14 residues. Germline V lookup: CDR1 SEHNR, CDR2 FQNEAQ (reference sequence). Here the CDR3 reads CASSFGQGATEAFF. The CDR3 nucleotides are TGTGCCAGCAGCTTCGGACAGGGGGCCACTGAAGCTTTCTTT. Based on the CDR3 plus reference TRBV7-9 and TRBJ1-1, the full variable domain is DTGVSQNPRHKITKRGQNVTFRCDPISEHNRLYWYRQTLGQGPEFLTYFQNEAQLEKSRLLSDRFSAERPKGSFSTLEIQRTEQGDSAMYLCASSFGQGATEAFFGQGTRLTVV.

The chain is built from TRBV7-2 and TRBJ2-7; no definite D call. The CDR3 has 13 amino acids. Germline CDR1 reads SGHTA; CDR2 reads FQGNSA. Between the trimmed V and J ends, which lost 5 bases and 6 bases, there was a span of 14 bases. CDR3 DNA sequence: TGTGCCAGCAGCCCAGGTCTAGTGGGCGAGCAGTACTTC. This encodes CASSPGLVGEQYF. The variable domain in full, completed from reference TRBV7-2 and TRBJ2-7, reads GAGVSQSPSNKVTEKGKDVELRCDPISGHTALYWYRQSLGQGLEFLIYFQGNSAPDKSGLPSDRFSAERTGGSVSTLTIQRTQQEDSAVYLCASSPGLVGEQYFGPGTRLTVT.

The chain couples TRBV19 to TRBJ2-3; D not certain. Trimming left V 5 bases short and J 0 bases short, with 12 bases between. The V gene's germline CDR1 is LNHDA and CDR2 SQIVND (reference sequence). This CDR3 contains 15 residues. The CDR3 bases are TGTGCCAGTAGTTCCCAGGCCGCTAGCACAGATACGCAGTATTTT. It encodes CASSSQAASTDTQYF.

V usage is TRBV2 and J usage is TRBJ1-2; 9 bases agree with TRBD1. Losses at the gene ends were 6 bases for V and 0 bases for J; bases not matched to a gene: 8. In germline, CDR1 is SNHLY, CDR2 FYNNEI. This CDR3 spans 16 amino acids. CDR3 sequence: CASRSGQGLSNYGYTF. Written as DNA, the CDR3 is TGTGCCAGCAGATCGGGACAGGGCCTCTCTAACTATGGCTACACCTTC. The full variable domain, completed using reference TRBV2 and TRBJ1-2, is EPEVTQTPSHQVTQMGQEVILRCVPISNHLYFYWYRQILGQKVEFLVSFYNNEISEKSEIFDDQFSVERPDGSNFTLKIRSTKLEDSAMYFCASRSGQGLSNYGYTFGSGTRLTVV.

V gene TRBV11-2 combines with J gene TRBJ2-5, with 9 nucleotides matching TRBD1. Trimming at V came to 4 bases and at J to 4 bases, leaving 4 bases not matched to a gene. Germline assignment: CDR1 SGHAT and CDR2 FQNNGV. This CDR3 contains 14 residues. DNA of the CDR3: TGTGCCAGCAGCTATGCGACAGGGGGAGAGACCCAGTACTTC. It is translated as CASSYATGGETQYF.

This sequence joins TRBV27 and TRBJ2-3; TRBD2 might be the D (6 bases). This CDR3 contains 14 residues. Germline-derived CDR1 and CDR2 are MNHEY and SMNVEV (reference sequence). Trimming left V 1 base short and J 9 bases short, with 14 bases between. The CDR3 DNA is TGTGCCAGCAGTTTATTAGGGACGGGGGAAACGCAGTATTTT. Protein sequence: CASSLLGTGETQYF.

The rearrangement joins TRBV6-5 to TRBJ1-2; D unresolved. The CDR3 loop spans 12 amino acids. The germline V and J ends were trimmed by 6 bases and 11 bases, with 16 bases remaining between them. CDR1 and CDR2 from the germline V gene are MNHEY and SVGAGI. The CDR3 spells CASSPPGGDYTF. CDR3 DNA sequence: TGTGCCAGCAGCCCCCCCGGCGGGGATTACACCTTC.

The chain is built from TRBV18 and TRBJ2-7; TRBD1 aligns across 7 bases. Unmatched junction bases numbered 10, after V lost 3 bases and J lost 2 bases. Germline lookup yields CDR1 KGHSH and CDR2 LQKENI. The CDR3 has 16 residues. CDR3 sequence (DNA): TGTGCCAGCTCACCCGCCCCCGGGACAGAGCCCTACGAGCAGTACTTC. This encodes CASSPAPGTEPYEQYF.

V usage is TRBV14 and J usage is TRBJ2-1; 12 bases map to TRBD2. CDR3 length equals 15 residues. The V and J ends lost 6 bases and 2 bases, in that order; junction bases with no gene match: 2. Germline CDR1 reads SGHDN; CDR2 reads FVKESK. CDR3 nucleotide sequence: TGTGCCAGCAGGGGACTAGCGGGTCCCTACAATGAGCAGTTCTTC. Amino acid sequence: CASRGLAGPYNEQFF.

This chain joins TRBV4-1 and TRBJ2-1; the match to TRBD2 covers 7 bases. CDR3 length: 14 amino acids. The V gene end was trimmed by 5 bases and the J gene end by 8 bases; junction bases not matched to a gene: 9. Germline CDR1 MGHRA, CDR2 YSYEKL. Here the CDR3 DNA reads TGCGCCAGCAGCTGGACTAGTCCTGGCTATGAGCAGTTCTTC. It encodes CASSWTSPGYEQFF.

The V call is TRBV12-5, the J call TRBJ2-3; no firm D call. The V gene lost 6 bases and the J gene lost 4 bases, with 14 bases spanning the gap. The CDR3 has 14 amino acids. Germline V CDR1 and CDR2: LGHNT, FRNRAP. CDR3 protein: CASGTRIPADTQYF. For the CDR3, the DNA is TGTGCTAGTGGCACGCGAATTCCCGCAGATACGCAGTATTTT.

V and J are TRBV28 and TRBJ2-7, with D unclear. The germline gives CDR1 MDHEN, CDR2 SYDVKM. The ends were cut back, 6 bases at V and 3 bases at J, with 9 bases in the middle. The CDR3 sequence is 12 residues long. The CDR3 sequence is CASRRNDYEQYF. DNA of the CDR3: TGTGCCAGCAGGAGAAACGACTACGAGCAGTACTTC.

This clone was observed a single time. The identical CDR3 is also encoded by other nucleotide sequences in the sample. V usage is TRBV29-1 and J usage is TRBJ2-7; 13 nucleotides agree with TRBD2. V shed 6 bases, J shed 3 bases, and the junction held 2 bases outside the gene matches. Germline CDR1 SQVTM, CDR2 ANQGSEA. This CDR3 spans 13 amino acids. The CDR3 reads CSVRLAGGYEQYF. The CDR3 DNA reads TGCAGCGTGCGACTAGCGGGAGGCTACGAGCAGTACTTC.

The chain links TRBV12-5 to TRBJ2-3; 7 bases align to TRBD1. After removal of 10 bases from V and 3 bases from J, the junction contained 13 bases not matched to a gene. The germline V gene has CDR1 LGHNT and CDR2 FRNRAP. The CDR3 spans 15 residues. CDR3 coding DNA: TGTGCTACGCCCCCGGGACAGAGGATGACAGATACGCAGTATTTT. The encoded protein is CATPPGQRMTDTQYF.

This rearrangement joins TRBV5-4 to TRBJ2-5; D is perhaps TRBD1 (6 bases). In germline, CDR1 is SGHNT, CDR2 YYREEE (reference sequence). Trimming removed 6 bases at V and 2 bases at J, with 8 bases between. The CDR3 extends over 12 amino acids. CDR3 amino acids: CASMDRQETQYF. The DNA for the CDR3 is TGTGCCAGCATGGACAGACAAGAGACCCAGTACTTC.

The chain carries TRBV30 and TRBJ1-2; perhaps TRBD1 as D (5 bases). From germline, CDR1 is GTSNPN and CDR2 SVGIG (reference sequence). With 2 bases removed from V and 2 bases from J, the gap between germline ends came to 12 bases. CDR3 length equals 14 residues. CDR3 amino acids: CAWSPPGRNYGYTF. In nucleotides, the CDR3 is TGTGCCTGGAGTCCGCCAGGGAGGAACTATGGCTACACCTTC.

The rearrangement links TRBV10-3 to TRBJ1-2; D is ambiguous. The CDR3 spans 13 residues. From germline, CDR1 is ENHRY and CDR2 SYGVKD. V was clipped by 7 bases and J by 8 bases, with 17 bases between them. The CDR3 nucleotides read TGTGCCATCAACCCTGGCACTAGGGAAGGCTACACCTTC. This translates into CAINPGTREGYTF.